This T cell receptor beta chain is drawn from a study of identical twins. A universal primer site came from template switching; cDNA carried unique molecular identifiers. A single record per CDR3 protein comes from TCRdb applying MiXCR to the 5' RACE reads. The sample records a few hundred thousand distinct CDR3 sequences, roughly an eighth being singletons. The CDR3 consists of 13 residues. Trimming took 6 bases from V and 7 from J, leaving 18 bases between them. Germline assignment: CDR1 DFQATT and CDR2 SNEGSKA (reference sequence). The sample also formed part of further work on yellow fever vaccine responses in identical twins.

The sequenced sample consisted of CD4+ T cells sorted from blood. J is TRBJ1-1 and V is TRBV20-1, with D possibly being TRBD1 (5 bases). The clonotype originates from a woman aged 18-29 years in good health. This chain's CDR3 is CSAPRGREFEAFF. The DNA of the CDR3 is TGCAGTGCCCCTCGAGGCAGGGAATTTGAAGCTTTCTTT.